Shown below are 10 T cell receptor beta chains from a single sample sequenced in a study of blood T cell repertoires in COVID-19 (dated by TCRdb to the early 2020s). The library was built by means of the immunoSEQ multiplex PCR assay. The immuneACCESS repertoire file appears here via TCRdb, limited to in-frame rearrangements. These files lack a portion of the clones; in checked studies, under half of the deficit traces to unresolved V genes, and the cause of the others is not known. The sample data list about 150,000 clones, and about 73% of these were observed just once. The top ten clones comprise around 1.5% of the sample. Input material: peripheral blood. The receptor set was obtained from a man older than 75 with acute or convalescent COVID-19.

The chain couples TRBV5-1 to TRBJ1-1; 7 nucleotides agree with TRBD1. Trimming at V came to 2 bases and at J to 6 bases, leaving 7 bases not matched to a gene. From germline, CDR1 is SGHRS and CDR2 YFSETQ. The CDR3 contains 14 residues. The CDR3 coding sequence is TGCGCCAGCAGCTTAGGACAGGTAGTCTCTGAAGCTTTCTTT. Its translation is CASSLGQVVSEAFF. The full variable domain, with the rest looked up from reference TRBV5-1 and TRBJ1-1, is KAGVTQTPRYLIKTRGQQVTLSCSPISGHRSVSWYQQTPGQGLQFLFEYFSETQRNKGNFPGRFSGRQFSNSRSEMNVSTLELGDSALYLCASSLGQVVSEAFFGQGTRLTVV.

The rearrangement joins TRBV19 to TRBJ2-5; the match to TRBD1 covers 10 bases. The CDR3 loop spans 16 amino acids. Germline loops: CDR1 LNHDA, CDR2 SQIVND (reference sequence). V lost 5 bases to trimming and J lost 4 bases; unmatched junction nucleotides: 10. CDR3 sequence (DNA): TGTGCCAGTAGTCCCTACCCCGGACAGGGGGGAGAGACCCAGTACTTC. It yields the protein CASSPYPGQGGETQYF.

This clone was recorded only once. This chain connects TRBV3-1 (or the pseudogene TRBV3-2) to TRBJ2-7; weak D call: TRBD2 (7 bases). Germline assignment: CDR1 LGHDT and CDR2 YNNKEL (reference sequence). The CDR3 contains 13 residues. The ends were cut back, 10 bases at V and 4 bases at J, with 17 bases in the middle. In DNA, the CDR3 is TGTGCCAAGAGGGGGGGGGCCCTTTACGAGCAGTACGTC. Its translation: CAKRGGALYEQYV.

The chain joins TRBV18 to TRBJ1-2; TRBD1 matches 7 bases. Trimming removed 6 bases from V and 3 bases from J; junction bases left unmatched: 22. There are 19 residues in the CDR3. CDR1 is KGHSH, CDR2 LQKENI, per germline. The CDR3: CASSRTESGTASVYYGYTF. CDR3 coding DNA: TGTGCCAGCTCGCGCACCGAATCCGGGACAGCCTCAGTTTACTATGGCTACACCTTC.

The V call is TRBV18, the J call TRBJ2-1; 7 bases match TRBD1. This CDR3 comprises 12 residues. The germline V gene has CDR1 KGHSH and CDR2 LQKENI. The junction had 6 bases not matched to a gene; V was cut back by 3 bases and J by 13 bases. CDR3 residues: CASSPERQGQFF. In DNA form, the CDR3 reads TGTGCCAGCTCACCGGAAAGACAGGGACAGTTCTTC.

The chain combines TRBV30 with TRBJ1-2; possible D gene TRBD1, 5 bases. Germline V gene data show CDR1 as GTSNPN and CDR2 as SVGIG (reference sequence). This CDR3 is built from 16 residues. The V end lost 5 bases, the J end lost 1 base, and 20 bases lay between the germline ends. CDR3 in DNA: TGTGCCTGGGGCCCAGGAAGGGGCCCGCATAACTATGGCTACACCTTC. Encoded protein: CAWGPGRGPHNYGYTF.

This clone was picked up a small number of times. The CDR3 reads CASSLRTGSSYNEQFF. Here the CDR3 DNA reads TGTGCCAGCAGCTTAAGGACAGGATCCTCCTACAATGAGCAGTTCTTC. This rearrangement joins TRBV7-3 to TRBJ2-1; TRBD1 aligns across 7 bases. V shed 1 base, J shed 0 bases, and the junction held 3 bases outside the gene matches. Germline CDR1 reads SGHTA; CDR2 reads FQGTGA. CDR3 size: 16 residues.

This clone showed up just a few times. The rearrangement links TRBV30 to TRBJ1-3, with D tentatively TRBD1 (6 bases). The length of the CDR3 is 16 residues. Germline V CDR1 and CDR2: GTSNPN, SVGIG (reference sequence). The V gene lost 3 bases and the J gene lost 2 bases, with 17 bases spanning the gap. Here the CDR3 DNA reads TGTGCCTGGAGAGGCGAAGGTGGGGGCCCTGGAAACACCATATATTTT. Protein product: CAWRGEGGGPGNTIYF.

V is TRBV6-5 and J is TRBJ2-5, with 8 bases fitting TRBD1. The germline CDR1 and CDR2 sequences are MNHEY and SVGAGI. The CDR3 totals 13 residues. V shed 6 bases, J shed 2 bases, and the junction held 2 bases outside the gene matches. CDR3 protein: CASSRDRQETQYF. The CDR3 nucleotides are TGTGCCAGCAGCAGGGACAGGCAAGAGACCCAGTACTTC.

The chain employs TRBV9 and TRBJ2-5; 9 bases align to TRBD2. The germline V gene has CDR1 SGDLS and CDR2 YYNGEE. V lost 0 bases to trimming and J lost 2 bases; unmatched junction nucleotides: 5. The length of the CDR3 is 16 residues. CDR3 DNA sequence: TGTGCCAGCAGCGTAGTAGAGCGGGGGGTACAAGAGACCCAGTACTTC. It codes for CASSVVERGVQETQYF.